The 23 T cell receptor beta chains in this list originate from one sample, sequenced in a study of response to subunit inactivated influenza vaccine. TCRdb called the RT-PCR reads again in MiXCR, with one record for every CDR3 protein. The sample lists around 530,000 distinct CDR3 sequences, approximately 15% occurring once. Sample: CD4+ T cells sorted from PBMCs, taken less than 30 months after vaccination. The receptors shown here come from a man aged 50-75 years who received an inactivated influenza vaccine.

The gene calls are TRBV20-1 and TRBJ1-1; no definite D call. From germline, CDR1 is DFQATT and CDR2 SNEGSKA (reference sequence). V was pared by 4 bases and J by 1 base, with 16 bases between. The CDR3 extends over 15 amino acids. The CDR3: CSAKSPTERNTEAFF. CDR3 nucleotides: TGCAGTGCTAAATCGCCCACAGAAAGGAACACTGAAGCTTTCTTT.

The genes are TRBV5-1 and TRBJ1-5, with D possibly TRBD1 on 6 matching bases. Germline CDR1 is SGHRS and CDR2 is YFSETQ. There are 14 residues in the CDR3. Between the trimmed V and J ends, which lost 1 base and 6 bases, there was a span of 11 bases. The DNA for the CDR3 is TGCGCCAGCAGCTTGCAACAGGGTGGTCAGCCCCAGCATTTT. Translating it yields CASSLQQGGQPQHF.

The rearrangement uses TRBV20-1 and TRBJ2-5, with TRBD1 matching over 7 bases. Germline assignment: CDR1 DFQATT and CDR2 SNEGSKA (reference sequence). Trimming removed 6 bases from V and 3 bases from J; junction bases left unmatched: 7. This CDR3 spans 13 amino acids. The CDR3 region has the DNA TGCAGTGCGTCCGGGACAGTCAAAGAGACCCAGTACTTC. Its protein product is CSASGTVKETQYF.

This clonotype has ten or more counts. V and J are TRBV5-1 and TRBJ1-2; TRBD1 matches at 8 bases. V lost 4 bases to trimming and J lost 3 bases; unmatched junction nucleotides: 5. The CDR3 length is 14 residues. CDR1 is SGHRS and CDR2 is YFSETQ in the germline V gene. For the CDR3, the DNA is TGCGCCAGCAGCCTGGACAGGGACGACTATGGCTACACCTTC. It translates to CASSLDRDDYGYTF.

The chain joins TRBV12-3 or TRBV12-4 to TRBJ2-7, with 8 positions matching TRBD1. V trimming: 2 bases; J trimming: 7 bases; junction bases outside the gene matches: 10. CDR3 size: 15 residues. CDR3 sequence (DNA): TGTGCCAGCAGTTTAATGGACAGGGTAGGGAGTGAGCAGTACTTC. This sequence encodes CASSLMDRVGSEQYF.

This sequence joins TRBV24-1 and TRBJ2-1; 8 positions agree with TRBD2. The CDR3 extends over 16 amino acids. Trimming cost V 3 bases and J 3 bases; bases outside gene matches: 6. Germline V gene lookup returns CDR1 KGHDR and CDR2 SFDVKD. The CDR3 is CATSDTTGTSYNEQFF. The CDR3 DNA reads as TGTGCCACCAGTGATACAACCGGGACTAGCTACAATGAGCAGTTCTTC.

This clonotype was observed a few times. V and J are TRBV7-3 and TRBJ2-1, with 7 positions matching TRBD2. Trimming took 1 base from V and 8 from J; bases not matched to a gene: 8. Germline CDR1 reads SGHTA; CDR2 reads FQGTGA. There are 15 residues in the CDR3. CDR3 loop: CASSLNAGVAYEQFF. The CDR3 nucleotides are TGTGCCAGCAGCTTAAATGCGGGAGTGGCCTATGAGCAGTTCTTC.

The chain employs TRBV18 and TRBJ2-3; D possibly corresponds to TRBD1 (6 bases). CDR1 is KGHSH, CDR2 LQKENI, per germline. The CDR3 has 15 amino acids. V lost 8 bases, J lost 0 bases, and 15 bases lay in between. The DNA for the CDR3 is TGTGCCAGCCGCTTGACAGGACCAAGCACAGATACGCAGTATTTT. Its translation: CASRLTGPSTDTQYF.

The CDR3 loop reads CASRGLAGGTYEQYF. CDR3 DNA: TGTGCCAGCAGGGGACTAGCGGGGGGGACCTACGAGCAGTACTTC. The V and J genes are TRBV28 and TRBJ2-7; 16 bases map to TRBD2. CDR1 and CDR2 (germline): MDHEN, SYDVKM. The CDR3 has 15 amino acids. The V segment lost 6 bases and the J segment 2 bases; nucleotides outside the gene matches: 1.

This clonotype was observed many times. V and J are TRBV5-1 and TRBJ2-2; 8 bases agree with TRBD1. Trimming at V came to 0 bases and at J to 4 bases, leaving 5 bases not matched to a gene. Germline CDR1 is SGHRS and CDR2 is YFSETQ. The CDR3 sequence is 16 residues long. The CDR3 DNA reads as TGCGCCAGCAGCTTGGCAGGGGGCGCCGGCACCGGGGAGCTGTTTTTT. This translates into CASSLAGGAGTGELFF.

The CDR3 region is CASSVVDEAYEQYF. The CDR3 DNA sequence: TGTGCCAGCAGTGTAGTGGACGAAGCCTACGAGCAGTACTTC. The chain joins TRBV25-1 to TRBJ2-7, with unresolved D. Trimming shortened V by 4 bases and J by 2 bases, and 12 bases separated the two germline ends. The CDR3 contains 14 residues. Germline loops: CDR1 MGHDK, CDR2 SYGVNS.

This clonotype was counted many times. The V and J genes are TRBV5-6 and TRBJ2-5, with D possibly called TRBD1 or TRBD2 (5 bases each). This CDR3 region has 15 residues. The V end was cut by 3 bases, the J end by 5 bases, with 17 bases between. The germline CDR1 and CDR2 sequences are SGHDT and YYEEEE. The CDR3 DNA is TGTGCCAGCAGCTCGGGGCCCACACCCCGGGAGACCCAGTACTTC. Protein product: CASSSGPTPRETQYF.

This clonotype has a handful of counts. V is TRBV5-1 and J is TRBJ2-1; no definite D call. Trimming took off 0 bases at V and 4 bases at J, with 14 bases between the two ends. Germline CDR1 SGHRS, CDR2 YFSETQ. This CDR3 is 16 amino acids long. The CDR3 nucleotides read TGCGCCAGCAGCTTGGATGGCCAAAGCATATACAATGAGCAGTTCTTC. This codes for CASSLDGQSIYNEQFF.

This clonotype showed up just a few times. This sequence joins TRBV5-1 and TRBJ2-7, with D perhaps TRBD1 (5 bases). The germline CDR1 and CDR2 sequences are SGHRS and YFSETQ. The CDR3 runs to 15 residues. Trimming removed 4 bases from V and 0 bases from J, with 14 bases in between. CDR3 nucleotides: TGCGCCAGCAGCCAAAGACCCGACAGCTCCTACGAGCAGTACTTC. Amino acids: CASSQRPDSSYEQYF.

This clonotype was counted only a few times. V is TRBV9 and J is TRBJ2-3; the D gene is possibly TRBD1 (5 bases). Germline values: CDR1 SGDLS, CDR2 YYNGEE. V was cut by 4 bases and J by 5 bases, with 11 bases left in between. The CDR3 runs 13 residues. CDR3 loop: CASSSRQIDTQYF. The CDR3 DNA sequence: TGTGCCAGCAGCTCCCGACAGATAGATACGCAGTATTTT.

The gene calls are TRBV6-1 and TRBJ2-4; D is undetermined. Deletions cut 1 base from V and 8 bases from J, with 12 bases between. Germline V gene data show CDR1 as MNHNS and CDR2 as SASEGT. This CDR3 is 14 amino acids long. The CDR3 reads CASSEGVFLDIQYF. CDR3 coding DNA: TGTGCCAGCAGTGAAGGCGTATTTTTAGACATTCAGTACTTC.

CDR3: CASSPYTGLGYGYTF. CDR3 nucleotide sequence: TGTGCCAGCAGTCCCTACACAGGGTTAGGCTATGGCTACACCTTC. The rearrangement joins TRBV12-3 or TRBV12-4 to TRBJ1-2; D possibly corresponds to TRBD1 (6 bases). V lost 5 bases and J lost 4, with 17 bases in between. CDR3 length: 15 amino acids.

This rearrangement joins TRBV20-1 to TRBJ2-7; D is possibly TRBD1 or TRBD2 (5 bases each). This CDR3 spans 15 amino acids. The ends were cut back, 5 bases at V and 2 bases at J, with 19 bases in the middle. CDR1 is DFQATT and CDR2 is SNEGSKA in the germline V gene (reference sequence). CDR3 nucleotides: TGCAGTGCTCCTATTCCGGGACGGAGTACCTACGAGCAGTACTTC. This gives the protein CSAPIPGRSTYEQYF.

This clonotype has just one count. The chain has TRBV4-3 and TRBJ2-2; D is uncertain. This CDR3 comprises 15 residues. CDR1 is LGHNA and CDR2 is YSLEER in the germline V gene. For the CDR3, the DNA is TGCGCGTCCCTCGGTGTGAAGGAGAACACCGGGGAGCTGTTTTTT. This gives the protein CASLGVKENTGELFF.

This CDR3 reads CAISSRTSGSSYNEQFF. CDR3 DNA: TGTGCCATCAGCAGTAGGACTAGCGGGAGCTCCTACAATGAGCAGTTCTTC. The chain is built from TRBV10-3 and TRBJ2-1; 13 bases line up with TRBD2. CDR1 is ENHRY, CDR2 SYGVKD, per germline. Trimming cost V 6 bases and J 0 bases; bases outside gene matches: 5. CDR3 size: 17 residues.

The chain is built from TRBV28 and TRBJ2-2, with TRBD1 matching over 7 bases. CDR3 size: 16 residues. The germline V gene has CDR1 MDHEN and CDR2 SYDVKM. The J segment lost 6 bases and the V segment lost 2 bases, leaving 9 bases of the junction unmatched. CDR3 protein: CASSLTPRGSSGELFF. As DNA, the CDR3 is TGTGCCAGCAGTTTAACCCCCAGGGGGTCGTCCGGGGAGCTGTTTTTT. The complete variable domain, with remaining parts taken from reference TRBV28 and TRBJ2-2, reads DVKVTQSSRYLVKRTGEKVFLECVQDMDHENMFWYRQDPGLGLRLIYFSYDVKMKEKGDIPEGYSVSREKKERFSLILESASTNQTSMYLCASSLTPRGSSGELFFGEGSRLTVL.

There are many counts of this clonotype. The gene calls are TRBV29-1 and TRBJ1-1; D unclear. Per the germline V gene, CDR1 is SQVTM and CDR2 is ANQGSEA. This CDR3 is 10 amino acids long. The V gene lost 6 bases and the J gene lost 5 bases, with 7 bases spanning the gap. CDR3 in amino acids: CSVGATEAFF. The CDR3 DNA is TGCAGCGTCGGAGCGACTGAAGCTTTCTTT.

This chain links TRBV6-2 or TRBV6-3 with TRBJ2-3; no clear D gene. V was trimmed by 0 bases and J by 6 bases, leaving 22 bases between them. The germline V gene encodes CDR1 MNHEY and CDR2 SVGEGT. The CDR3 loop spans 18 amino acids. The CDR3 DNA is TGTGCCAGCAGTTACTCGAACCCGTTTAAGGAGAAGAGGGATACGCAGTATTTT. Its protein product is CASSYSNPFKEKRDTQYF.